This TCR beta chain is drawn from a study of T cells in Graves' hyperthyroidism and ophthalmopathy. Points from the study as a whole: The model identified upcoming ophthalmopathy a median 6.5 months ahead of onset. Ophthalmopathy cases were set apart from stable hyperthyroidism by a 13 V-J model.

On this clonotype: Its antigen is still unknown.

Germline V gene sequence: CDR1 MNHEY, CDR2 SVGEGT. Germline trimming cut 7 bases from V and 0 bases from J; bases unmatched to any gene: 11. The CDR3 consists of 17 residues. Amplification of TCR beta CDR3 regions was performed using RNA transcripts as template. The HTBI primer set was used in a first-round RT-PCR of the TCR CDR3. TCRdb recomputed calls from the multiplex PCR reads with MiXCR, one row per CDR3 protein. The table records about 260,000 distinct CDR3 sequences, roughly 22% of them present only once. This clonotype was sampled from a man aged 25 to 40 with Graves' ophthalmopathy. This chain links TRBV6-2 or TRBV6-3 with TRBJ1-1, with TRBD1 matching 10 bases. Sequencing was done on a sample of blood. The CDR3 sequence: CASTQPRQGALNTEAFF. CDR3 DNA: TGTGCCAGCACGCAACCGAGACAGGGGGCCCTGAACACTGAAGCTTTCTTT.